Presented here are 6 T cell receptor beta chains from one specimen sequenced in a study of blood T cells in healthy people across ages. A sample-barcoded 5' primer and a J-beta primer mix were used in a second PCR of about 7 to 11 cycles. TCRdb reprocessed the 5' RACE reads via MiXCR and lists one record per CDR3 protein. Of about 780,000 distinct CDR3 sequences detected, approximately 67% appear once; the ten largest clones hold about 30%. Sequencing input: blood. The receptors shown here come from a man aged 25 to 40 in good health.

This clonotype was recorded a few times. The chain joins TRBV12-3 or TRBV12-4 to TRBJ2-1; tentatively, D is TRBD2 (6 bases). V shed 4 bases and J shed 5 bases, with 6 bases lying between them. The CDR3 covers 12 residues. The CDR3 nucleotides read TGTGCCAGCAGTTGGGGGGACAATGAGCAGTTCTTC. Translating it yields CASSWGDNEQFF.

A remark on this clonotype: Mismatch with germline at one junction end may stem from a read error. The chain employs TRBV7-2 and TRBJ2-1; the D gene is possibly TRBD2 (5 bases). CDR1 and CDR2 (germline): SGHTA, FQGNSA. This CDR3 is built from 13 residues. The CDR3 spells CASRLDGNNEQFF. CDR3 DNA: TGTGCCAGCCGCTTAGACGGGAACAATGAGCAGTTCTTC.

The CDR3 loop is CASSQGNGNQETQYF. The CDR3 nucleotides are TGTGCCAGCAGCCAAGGAAACGGAAACCAAGAGACCCAGTACTTC. The chain recombines TRBV4-2 with TRBJ2-5; D unclear. V was trimmed by 1 base and J by 0 bases, leaving 9 bases between them. This CDR3 has 15 residues. The V gene's germline CDR1 is LGHNA and CDR2 YNFKEQ.

Notes on this clonotype: At one end the junction does not follow the germline gene, possibly because of a read error. This chain connects TRBV20-1 to TRBJ1-1, with D unresolved. In germline, CDR1 is DFQATT, CDR2 SNEGSKA (reference sequence). The CDR3 spans 13 residues. This CDR3 is CSARGQDYTEAFF. CDR3 in DNA: TGCAGTGCTAGAGGGCAGGACTACACTGAGGCTTTCTTT.

The chain employs TRBV14 and TRBJ1-2; D might be TRBD1 (5 bases). This CDR3 has 14 residues. Between the trimmed V and J ends, which lost 5 bases and 7 bases, there was a span of 17 bases. Germline CDR1 SGHDN, CDR2 FVKESK. This CDR3 is CASSFGTVRGGYTF. CDR3 DNA: TGTGCCAGCAGCTTCGGGACGGTACGAGGTGGCTACACCTTC.

V usage is TRBV20-1 and J usage is TRBJ2-4, with D perhaps being TRBD1 or TRBD2 (6 bases each). Judging by the DNA end, TRBJ2-7 fits better; the J call may be wrong. The CDR3 is 14 amino acids. The germline V gene encodes CDR1 DFQATT and CDR2 SNEGSKA (reference sequence). The CDR3 loop reads CSASGGPPTYEQYF. As DNA, the CDR3 is TGCAGTGCTAGTGGGGGGCCTCCGACCTACGAGCAGTACTTC.